The clone carrying this TCR beta chain has more than one count but fewer than ten. Its antigen is not identified. The CDR3 contains 12 residues. J gave up 3 bases and V 6 bases, and 4 bases lay outside the gene matches. The germline V gene has CDR1 SQVTM and CDR2 ANQGSEA. A multiplex PCR was run with 60 Vbeta primers and 13 Jbeta primers. The table came from immunoSEQ multiplex PCR; TCRdb's copy has only in-frame clones and leaves some out. This sample has some 150,000 clones, with 73% found just once. The data derive from a study of cytomegalovirus exposure and HLA in healthy donors. Findings and limits, study-wide: Fewer N-insertions (relative to the 666-donor mean) were reportedly seen in an Asian-associated ancestry cluster in a later analysis.

This sequence was found in a human donor in good health. This chain links TRBV29-1 with TRBJ2-5, with 7 bases lining up with TRBD1. Sequencing was performed on PBMCs. The CDR3 loop reads CSVTGSKETQYF. DNA of the CDR3: TGCAGCGTGACAGGGTCAAAAGAGACCCAGTACTTC.